This T cell receptor beta chain was profiled in a study of technical replicates of blood from a few donors. This table comes from immunoSEQ multiplex PCR, and its TCRdb copy is limited to in-frame clones, with some not included. The sample contains 55,000 to 75,000 clones, roughly 89% of which appear only once. The V gene's germline CDR1 is SGHRS and CDR2 YFSETQ. The CDR3 runs 16 residues. Trimming at V came to 4 bases and at J to 3 bases, leaving 6 bases not matched to a gene. The chain links TRBV5-1 to TRBJ2-1; 11 nucleotides line up with TRBD2. Sequenced sample: PBMCs. The sequence came from a human donor in good health. Some clones in this sample may be carry-over from other donors' samples. As DNA, the CDR3 is TGCGCCAGCAGCGGAACAGGGACTAGCGGCTACAATGAGCAGTTCTTC. Translation gives CASSGTGTSGYNEQFF.